Each of the 15 T cell receptor beta chains below was sequenced from the same sample in a study of blood T cells in healthy people across ages. The use of a sample-barcoded 5' primer and a J-beta primer mix characterized a second PCR of 7 to 11 cycles. MiXCR was run by TCRdb on the 5' RACE reads, yielding one entry per CDR3 protein. In the table there are hundreds of thousands of distinct CDR3 sequences, roughly three fifths of which are singletons. Material: blood. Receptor source: a man in his forties in good health.

This clonotype was found a few times. The V call is TRBV15, the J call TRBJ2-5, with D perhaps matching TRBD2 (6 bases). The CDR3 loop spans 16 amino acids. Trimming shortened V by 0 bases and J by 5 bases, and 16 bases separated the two germline ends. Germline CDR1 and CDR2: LNHNV and YYDKDF (reference sequence). Here the CDR3 DNA reads TGTGCCACCAGCAGAGATCTGATCGGGGAGGTGGAGACCCAGTACTTC. Translation: CATSRDLIGEVETQYF.

This rearrangement joins TRBV7-2 to TRBJ2-7, with D possibly TRBD1 on 5 matching bases. V lost 1 base, J lost 3 bases, and 13 bases lay in between. This CDR3 spans 15 amino acids. In germline, CDR1 is SGHTA, CDR2 FQGNSA. This chain's CDR3 is CASSLVAGLRYEQYF. The CDR3 nucleotides are TGTGCCAGCAGCTTAGTGGCAGGGCTTCGCTACGAGCAGTACTTC.

Here the CDR3 DNA reads TGTGCCAGCAGCTTCTCCCCAGTTACAACTAATGAAAAACTGTTTTTT. This gives the protein CASSFSPVTTNEKLFF. The gene calls are TRBV11-2 and TRBJ1-4; no firm D call. V was pared by 3 bases and J by 0 bases, with 11 bases between. Germline-derived CDR1 and CDR2 are SGHAT and FQNNGV. The CDR3 length is 16 residues.

The chain has TRBV12-3 or TRBV12-4 and TRBJ1-5; D is uncertain. Trimming left V 1 base short and J 7 bases short, with 17 bases between. This CDR3 region has 16 residues. CDR3 loop: CASSLVSGRLGQPQHF. The DNA of the CDR3 is TGTGCCAGCAGTTTAGTTTCCGGCAGACTCGGCCAGCCCCAGCATTTT.

This chain links TRBV29-1 with TRBJ2-2; D perhaps matches TRBD1 (6 bases). The germline CDR1 and CDR2 sequences are SQVTM and ANQGSEA. The CDR3 is 14 residues long. In DNA form, the CDR3 reads TGCAGTGCCTCCCGGGACAAGCTCACCGGGGAGCTGTTTTTT. This encodes CSASRDKLTGELFF.

This chain uses TRBV7-2 with TRBJ2-1; 8 positions agree with TRBD2. Losses at the gene ends were 6 bases for V and 6 bases for J; bases not matched to a gene: 4. The CDR3 length is 13 residues. Germline-derived CDR1 and CDR2 are SGHTA and FQGNSA. CDR3 in amino acids: CASRTGTSNEQFF. As DNA, the CDR3 is TGTGCCAGCAGAACCGGGACTAGCAATGAGCAGTTCTTC.

This clonotype was counted a single time. DNA of the CDR3: TGTGCCAGCAGCTGGAAGGGGGAGTATGACGAGCAGTACTTC. Translating gives CASSWKGEYDEQYF. The gene calls are TRBV7-2 and TRBJ2-5; possibly TRBD1 for D (6 bases). The closer fit of TRBJ2-7 to the DNA end suggests the J call may be wrong. The CDR3 loop spans 14 amino acids. Per the germline V gene, CDR1 is SGHTA and CDR2 is FQGNSA.

V and J are TRBV28 and TRBJ1-2; no definite D call. CDR1 and CDR2 (germline): MDHEN, SYDVKM. With 5 bases removed from V and 10 bases from J, the gap between germline ends came to 17 bases. CDR3 size: 13 residues. CDR3 loop: CASSVTERRVYTF. The DNA for the CDR3 is TGTGCCAGCAGTGTGACGGAGAGGAGAGTCTACACCTTC.

This clonotype was recorded at least ten times. This chain joins TRBV10-3 and TRBJ1-2; D gene uncertain. The CDR3 runs to 14 residues. Germline V gene lookup returns CDR1 ENHRY and CDR2 SYGVKD. V was pared by 2 bases and J by 2 bases, with 9 bases between. In DNA form, the CDR3 reads TGTGCCATCAGTGAGGACGGGAGAAACTATGGCTACACCTTC. Protein: CAISEDGRNYGYTF.

The chain combines TRBV28 with TRBJ1-4; TRBD1 might be the D (5 bases). This CDR3 spans 14 amino acids. V dropped 2 bases and J dropped 8 bases, with 12 bases sitting between them. Germline V lookup: CDR1 MDHEN, CDR2 SYDVKM. CDR3 in amino acids: CASSLVTGLEKLFF. In nucleotides, the CDR3 is TGTGCCAGCAGTTTAGTTACAGGACTCGAAAAACTGTTTTTT.

This chain links TRBV11-1 with TRBJ2-5; unclear D gene. Per the germline V gene, CDR1 is SGHAT and CDR2 is FQDESV (reference sequence). V was clipped by 0 bases and J by 6 bases, with 5 bases between them. CDR3 length: 12 amino acids. Here the CDR3 reads CASSLARQTQYF. CDR3 bases: TGTGCCAGCAGCTTAGCCAGGCAGACCCAGTACTTC.

V gene TRBV6-2 or TRBV6-3 combines with J gene TRBJ2-3; TRBD2 matches 8 bases. The CDR3 consists of 15 residues. Trimming took 4 bases from V and 0 from J; bases not matched to a gene: 3. The germline gives CDR1 MNHEY, CDR2 SVGEGT. The CDR3 here is CASSSSSGSTDTQYF. The CDR3 DNA reads TGTGCCAGCAGTTCTTCTAGCGGGAGCACAGATACGCAGTATTTT.

The rearrangement links TRBV6-1 to TRBJ2-5; 9 bases line up with TRBD1. The CDR3 is 15 residues long. The V gene end was trimmed by 4 bases and the J gene end by 2 bases; junction bases not matched to a gene: 5. Germline CDR1 and CDR2: MNHNS and SASEGT. This chain's CDR3 is CASSAGTGRQETQYF. The CDR3 DNA reads as TGTGCCAGCAGTGCCGGGACAGGGCGGCAAGAGACCCAGTACTTC.

This clonotype was seen many times. The J gene is TRBJ2-1, the V gene TRBV29-1; TRBD1 agrees at 8 bases. This CDR3 is 14 amino acids long. After removal of 7 bases from V and 3 bases from J, the junction contained 8 bases not matched to a gene. Germline CDR1 and CDR2: SQVTM and ANQGSEA. The CDR3: CSAGQGVVYNEQFF. DNA of the CDR3: TGCAGCGCCGGACAGGGAGTAGTCTACAATGAGCAGTTCTTC.

This clonotype was recorded a few times. CDR3 amino acids: CASKAGGPYEQYF. Written as DNA, the CDR3 is TGTGCCAGCAAGGCGGGAGGGCCCTACGAGCAGTACTTC. The chain joins TRBV6-5 to TRBJ2-4; 9 bases agree with TRBD2. The J call is doubtful: the DNA matches TRBJ2-7 better. The CDR3 is 13 amino acids. Germline V gene sequence: CDR1 MNHEY, CDR2 SVGAGI.